Below are 20 T cell receptor beta chains sequenced from a single sample in a study of T cell changes during pregnancy in multiple sclerosis. The assay was immunoSEQ multiplex PCR, and TCRdb's table has in-frame clones only and misses some. The sample yields more than 35,000 clones, approximately 93% seen once. The specimen was CD8+ T cells from peripheral blood mononuclear cells, collected in the third trimester of pregnancy. The receptor set was obtained from a female donor with multiple sclerosis, enrolled in a pregnancy study.

V usage is TRBV4-1 and J usage is TRBJ1-3, with TRBD1 as a possible D gene (5 bases). From germline, CDR1 is MGHRA and CDR2 YSYEKL. The CDR3 is made up of 15 amino acids. The V end lost 1 base, the J end lost 3 bases, and 10 bases lay between the germline ends. CDR3 protein: CASSQGGAVGNTIYF. The CDR3, as DNA: TGCGCCAGCAGCCAAGGTGGGGCGGTTGGAAACACCATATATTTT.

The V and J genes are TRBV6-6 and TRBJ2-3; TRBD2 matches 10 bases. The CDR3 covers 15 residues. The V gene's germline CDR1 is MNHNY and CDR2 SVGAGI (reference sequence). With V trimmed by 10 bases and J by 5 bases, 12 bases remained unmatched. In DNA form, the CDR3 reads TGTGCCATCCAAAGCGAGCGGGGGGGCCAAGATACGCAGTATTTT. Amino acids: CAIQSERGGQDTQYF.

This rearrangement joins TRBV5-1 to TRBJ2-7; a weak D match, TRBD2 (5 bases). V was clipped by 0 bases and J by 1 base, with 8 bases between them. Germline values: CDR1 SGHRS, CDR2 YFSETQ. This CDR3 comprises 14 residues. CDR3 nucleotide sequence: TGCGCCAGCAGCTTGGATGGAGGTTCCTACGAGCAGTACTTC. Its translation is CASSLDGGSYEQYF.

The V and J genes are TRBV5-1 and TRBJ1-2; TRBD1 is a possible D gene (6 bases). CDR3 size: 14 residues. Germline CDR1 SGHRS, CDR2 YFSETQ. Trimming left V 4 bases short and J 4 bases short, with 14 bases between. Here the CDR3 reads CASSQNRDLYGYTF. For the CDR3, the DNA is TGCGCCAGCAGCCAAAACAGGGACCTCTATGGCTACACCTTC. The entire variable domain, with the rest obtained from reference TRBV5-1 and TRBJ1-2, is as follows: KAGVTQTPRYLIKTRGQQVTLSCSPISGHRSVSWYQQTPGQGLQFLFEYFSETQRNKGNFPGRFSGRQFSNSRSEMNVSTLELGDSALYLCASSQNRDLYGYTFGSGTRLTVV.

The rearrangement links TRBV14 to TRBJ1-2; 7 positions agree with TRBD1. The CDR3 loop spans 13 amino acids. Trimming removed 1 base from V and 7 bases from J; junction bases left unmatched: 3. In germline, CDR1 is SGHDN, CDR2 FVKESK. The CDR3 loop is CASSQVQGGGYTF. CDR3 coding DNA: TGTGCCAGCAGCCAAGTGCAGGGGGGTGGCTACACCTTC.

This chain uses TRBV7-3 with TRBJ1-6; D unclear. Germline-derived CDR1 and CDR2 are SGHTA and FQGTGA. V was trimmed by 5 bases and J by 0 bases, leaving 11 bases between them. The CDR3 contains 16 residues. The CDR3 protein is CASSLLGSSYNSPLHF. In nucleotides, the CDR3 is TGTGCCAGCAGCCTCCTCGGGAGCTCCTATAATTCACCCCTCCACTTT.

The rearrangement links TRBV9 to TRBJ2-4; TRBD2 agrees at 7 bases. The junction had 2 bases not matched to a gene; V was cut back by 0 bases and J by 8 bases. The CDR3 has 13 residues. Germline V gene sequence: CDR1 SGDLS, CDR2 YYNGEE. CDR3 DNA sequence: TGTGCCAGCAGCGTAGGTGGGGGGGACATTCAGTACTTC. This encodes CASSVGGGDIQYF.

The chain combines TRBV6-4 with TRBJ2-3, with D possibly being TRBD1 (6 bases). V was clipped by 5 bases and J by 1 base, with 16 bases between them. Looked up from germline, CDR1 is MRHNA and CDR2 is SNTAGT. The CDR3 sequence is 16 residues long. The CDR3 coding sequence is TGTGCCAGCAGTCCCACCGGGACAATAGGCACAGATACGCAGTATTTT. Amino acids: CASSPTGTIGTDTQYF.

The chain joins TRBV6-1 to TRBJ2-7, with D possibly matching TRBD2 (5 bases). V lost 7 bases and J lost 1, with 17 bases in between. The CDR3 has 15 residues. Germline V gene sequence: CDR1 MNHNS, CDR2 SASEGT. CDR3 loop: CASTQTGEGSYEQYF. CDR3 DNA: TGTGCCAGCACCCAGACCGGAGAGGGATCCTACGAGCAGTACTTC.

The chain carries TRBV9 and TRBJ1-2; maybe TRBD1 (6 bases). Trimming stripped 0 bases from V and 6 bases from J, with 9 bases between. CDR3 size: 13 residues. The V gene's germline CDR1 is SGDLS and CDR2 YYNGEE. The CDR3 nucleotides read TGTGCCAGCAGCGTAGTTGGGGGCCATGGCTACACCTTC. Protein: CASSVVGGHGYTF.

The rearrangement links TRBV5-6 to TRBJ2-7; TRBD1 matches at 8 bases. V shed 0 bases and J 4 bases; nucleotides not matched to a gene: 3. Germline lookup yields CDR1 SGHDT and CDR2 YYEEEE. The CDR3 loop spans 14 amino acids. The CDR3 DNA reads as TGTGCCAGCAGCTTGGGCAGGGGGCAATACGAGCAGTACTTC. Amino acid sequence: CASSLGRGQYEQYF.

This chain uses TRBV7-6 with TRBJ2-7, with 10 nucleotides matching TRBD2. The CDR3 extends over 13 amino acids. The germline gives CDR1 SGHVS, CDR2 FNYEAQ. V shed 5 bases and J 5 bases; nucleotides not matched to a gene: 3. Written as DNA, the CDR3 is TGTGCCAGCAGCCCTAGCGGGGGTCACGAGCAGTACTTC. Translated: CASSPSGGHEQYF.

In its sample, this clone was seen once. The gene calls are TRBV11-2 and TRBJ2-1; 10 bases are shared with TRBD1. The CDR3 runs to 17 residues. Germline V gives CDR1 SGHAT, CDR2 FQNNGV. V lost 2 bases, J lost 6 bases, and 10 bases stayed unmatched. This chain's CDR3 is CASSLSTGTGDGNEQFF. The CDR3, as DNA: TGTGCCAGCAGCTTAAGTACCGGGACAGGGGACGGCAATGAGCAGTTCTTC.

The V call is TRBV7-9, the J call TRBJ1-6, with D hard to call. The CDR3 runs 12 residues. V shed 8 bases and J shed 9 bases, with 11 bases lying between them. Germline CDR1 reads SEHNR; CDR2 reads FQNEAQ (reference sequence). In DNA form, the CDR3 reads TGTGCCAGCGCCGAGGATGGTTCACCCCTCCACTTT. The encoded protein is CASAEDGSPLHF.

As DNA, the CDR3 is TGTGCCAGCAGCCCTGGACAGCTGGGCGGGGAGCTGTTTTTT. This codes for CASSPGQLGGELFF. The chain carries TRBV5-4 and TRBJ2-2; D might be TRBD1 (6 bases). Germline V lookup: CDR1 SGHNT, CDR2 YYREEE (reference sequence). This CDR3 contains 14 residues. V dropped 4 bases and J dropped 7 bases, with 14 bases sitting between them.

This rearrangement joins TRBV5-6 to TRBJ2-1, with a tentative D call TRBD1 (6 bases). There are 13 residues in the CDR3. V lost 6 bases and J 4 bases, leaving 11 bases between the germline ends. CDR1 is SGHDT, CDR2 YYEEEE, per germline. DNA of the CDR3: TGTGCCAGCATAGCAGGGGATTACAATGAGCAGTTCTTC. Translation gives CASIAGDYNEQFF.

CDR3 sequence reads: CASSFGAGVLNEQFF. The CDR3 DNA sequence: TGTGCCAGCAGCTTCGGGGCGGGGGTCCTCAATGAGCAGTTCTTC. The V gene is TRBV7-3, the J gene TRBJ2-1, with 7 positions matching TRBD2. The CDR3 contains 15 residues. V gave up 3 bases and J gave up 6 bases; unmatched junction bases: 8. Germline V gene lookup returns CDR1 SGHTA and CDR2 FQGTGA.

The V call is TRBV12-5, the J call TRBJ2-1; perhaps TRBD2 as D (7 bases). Looked up from germline, CDR1 is LGHNT and CDR2 is FRNRAP. The CDR3 loop spans 17 amino acids. V was cut by 4 bases and J by 2 bases, with 18 bases left in between. The CDR3 nucleotides read TGTGCTAGTGGTTCCTCTGCCGGGGGGCCGACCTACAATGAGCAGTTCTTC. Translated: CASGSSAGGPTYNEQFF.

The chain carries TRBV19 and TRBJ2-3, with D possibly being TRBD2 (5 bases). The length of the CDR3 is 13 residues. The germline gives CDR1 LNHDA, CDR2 SQIVND (reference sequence). Trimming took off 5 bases at V and 4 bases at J, with 10 bases between the two ends. DNA for the CDR3: TGTGCCAGTAGTCTACAAGCGGCAGATACGCAGTATTTT. Protein: CASSLQAADTQYF.

The V and J genes are TRBV4-1 and TRBJ1-2; D ambiguous. This CDR3 contains 12 residues. The germline V and J ends were trimmed by 0 bases and 9 bases, with 8 bases remaining between them. CDR1 is MGHRA, CDR2 YSYEKL, per germline. CDR3 sequence: CASSQDSVSYTF. In nucleotides, the CDR3 is TGCGCCAGCAGCCAAGACTCGGTGAGCTACACCTTC.